Below, one T cell receptor beta chain is given with its context. The antigen is undetermined. The data belong to a study of cytomegalovirus exposure and HLA in healthy donors. The PCR had 60 Vbeta and 13 Jbeta primers. The data were produced by immunoSEQ multiplex PCR, yet TCRdb's version contains in-frame clones alone and is incomplete. The sample comprises some 200,000 clones, approximately 82% of which are singletons, and under 0.8% rests with the top ten. The CDR3 has 16 amino acids. Germline V gene sequence: CDR1 MNHNS, CDR2 SASEGT. J lost 4 bases, V lost 2 bases, and 7 bases had no gene match. Study results and limitations: An analysis done earlier found most TCR beta V segments productive about 87% or about 30% of the time. Owing to their indistinguishability, certain V segments, notably TRBV6-2 and TRBV6-3, were excluded.

The TCR comes from a young man in good health and CMV-seronegative. Input material: PBMCs. The chain is built from TRBV6-1 and TRBJ2-1; 8 bases align to TRBD2. Here the CDR3 reads CASSESGLENYNEQFF. CDR3 DNA sequence: TGTGCCAGCAGTGAATCGGGACTAGAGAATTACAATGAGCAGTTCTTC.